These 18 T cell receptor beta chains were sequenced from one sample in a study of T cell repertoires in cytomegalovirus infection. Antigens for these TCRs are unknown. TCRdb reprocessed the reads with MiXCR, giving one entry per CDR3 protein. The data contain roughly 350,000 distinct CDR3 sequences, about a third of them seen just once; the ten biggest clones take up 13%. Source: cultured PBMCs, taken from culture after CMV antigen stimulation. All receptors come from a human donor in good health (CMV status not recorded). Some clones in this sample may be carry-over from other donors' samples.

The table lists this clonotype with a few counts. The chain recombines TRBV20-1 with TRBJ1-5; D is unresolved. This CDR3 spans 13 amino acids. Trimming left V 0 bases short and J 4 bases short, with 7 bases between. Germline lookup yields CDR1 DFQATT and CDR2 SNEGSKA (reference sequence). CDR3 DNA: TGCAGTGCTAGAGACTCCCCTAATCAGCCCCAGCATTTT. Amino acid sequence: CSARDSPNQPQHF.

This clonotype was seen a few times. The chain uses TRBV7-9 and TRBJ2-2, with a weak D call TRBD1 (6 bases). Germline values: CDR1 SEHNR, CDR2 FQNEAQ (reference sequence). Trimming removed 5 bases from V and 5 bases from J, with 18 bases in between. The CDR3 contains 16 residues. This CDR3 reads CASSERAGARTGELFF. CDR3 sequence (DNA): TGTGCCAGCAGCGAAAGGGCAGGGGCGCGGACCGGGGAGCTGTTTTTT.

This clonotype was observed a few times. The V gene is TRBV28, the J gene TRBJ1-2, with D unresolved. The CDR3 runs 13 residues. Germline V gene sequence: CDR1 MDHEN, CDR2 SYDVKM. The V end was cut by 7 bases, the J end by 7 bases, with 16 bases between. CDR3 in amino acids: CASTLLGAGGYTF. The DNA for the CDR3 is TGTGCCAGCACCCTTTTGGGCGCTGGTGGCTACACCTTC.

This chain links TRBV7-4 with TRBJ2-7; the match to TRBD1 covers 12 bases. This CDR3 is 12 amino acids long. With 6 bases clipped from V and 10 bases from J, the junction kept 4 bases outside the gene matches. Per germline, CDR1 SGHVT and CDR2 SQSDAQ. As DNA, the CDR3 is TGTGCCAGCAGTAAGGGGACAGGGGGCCAGTACTTC. This translates into CASSKGTGGQYF.

V and J are TRBV28 and TRBJ2-5; 8 bases are a match to TRBD1. V was clipped by 6 bases and J by 1 base; unmatched bases: 16. Germline V lookup: CDR1 MDHEN, CDR2 SYDVKM. The CDR3 is made up of 18 amino acids. CDR3 coding DNA: TGTGCCAGCAGGGGTTTCACCCTGGGGACAGGTACCCAAGAGACCCAGTACTTC. Translation: CASRGFTLGTGTQETQYF.

This sequence joins TRBV7-6 and TRBJ2-2; tentative D call: TRBD2 (5 bases). Germline V gene data show CDR1 as SGHVS and CDR2 as FNYEAQ. Deletions cut 3 bases from V and 4 bases from J, with 24 bases between. The CDR3 contains 19 residues. CDR3 DNA sequence: TGTGCCAGCAGCTTCCGAGAGGGAGTGGGGATTTTGGTCACCGGGGAGCTGTTTTTT. Protein product: CASSFREGVGILVTGELFF. Based on the CDR3 plus reference TRBV7-6 and TRBJ2-2, the full variable domain is GAGVSQSPRYKVTKRGQDVALRCDPISGHVSLYWYRQALGQGPEFLTYFNYEAQQDKSGLPNDRFSAERPEGSISTLTIQRTEQRDSAMYRCASSFREGVGILVTGELFFGEGSRLTVL.

This clonotype turned up a few times. This chain uses TRBV5-1 with TRBJ1-6; D gene unclear. The CDR3 is 15 residues long. Per the germline V gene, CDR1 is SGHRS and CDR2 is YFSETQ. Trimming pared 0 bases from V and 6 bases from J, leaving 10 bases between. The CDR3 DNA reads as TGCGCCAGCAGCTTGGGGCGGAACAGTAATTCACCCCTCCACTTT. This sequence encodes CASSLGRNSNSPLHF.

V and J are TRBV20-1 and TRBJ1-3; the D gene is possibly TRBD1 (6 bases). The germline V gene encodes CDR1 DFQATT and CDR2 SNEGSKA (reference sequence). V was pared by 6 bases and J by 0 bases, with 12 bases between. This CDR3 has 14 amino acids. CDR3 nucleotide sequence: TGCAGTGCAGTACAGGGTATCTCTGGAAACACCATATATTTT. Protein: CSAVQGISGNTIYF.

This clonotype was detected a few times. The genes are TRBV10-1 and TRBJ1-3, with a possible D match to TRBD1 (6 bases). V lost 4 bases to trimming and J lost 0 bases, with 10 bases between them. In germline, CDR1 is WNHNN, CDR2 SYGVQD (reference sequence). This CDR3 is built from 15 residues. CDR3 nucleotides: TGCGCCAGCAGTGGATCGGACAGCTCTGGAAACACCATATATTTT. It encodes CASSGSDSSGNTIYF.

This clonotype was recorded at least ten times. V usage is TRBV7-2 and J usage is TRBJ2-5; the match to TRBD2 covers 11 bases. Per germline, CDR1 SGHTA and CDR2 FQGNSA. V lost 3 bases to trimming and J lost 1 base; unmatched junction nucleotides: 1. The CDR3 has 15 amino acids. The CDR3 DNA reads as TGTGCCAGCAGCTTTGGACTAGCGGGCCAAGAGACCCAGTACTTC. Translated: CASSFGLAGQETQYF.

The gene calls are TRBV20-1 and TRBJ2-3, with TRBD2 matching over 10 bases. V shed 1 base and J 1 base; nucleotides not matched to a gene: 2. CDR1 and CDR2 (germline): DFQATT, SNEGSKA (reference sequence). The CDR3 loop spans 15 amino acids. As DNA, the CDR3 is TGCAGTGCTAGAGTGAGCGGGAGGGGCACAGATACGCAGTATTTT. This encodes CSARVSGRGTDTQYF.

This chain connects TRBV6-1 to TRBJ2-5; weak D call: TRBD2 (6 bases). V was shortened by 6 bases and J by 1 base, with 9 bases between the two germline ends. There are 13 residues in the CDR3. Germline V gene lookup returns CDR1 MNHNS and CDR2 SASEGT. CDR3 in amino acids: CASRLGGQETQYF. CDR3 DNA sequence: TGTGCCAGCAGACTGGGAGGCCAAGAGACCCAGTACTTC.

This clonotype was detected many times. The chain combines TRBV7-8 with TRBJ2-1; TRBD2 aligns across 13 bases. The CDR3 loop spans 16 amino acids. Losses at the gene ends were 5 bases for V and 6 bases for J; bases not matched to a gene: 7. Germline V gives CDR1 SGHVS, CDR2 FQNEAQ. The CDR3 protein is CASSGTGLAGFNEQFF. In DNA form, the CDR3 reads TGTGCCAGCAGCGGTACGGGACTAGCGGGATTCAATGAGCAGTTCTTC. Complete variable domain (other parts from reference TRBV7-8 and TRBJ2-1): GAGVSQSPRYKVAKRGQDVALRCDPISGHVSLFWYQQALGQGPEFLTYFQNEAQLDKSGLPSDRFFAERPEGSVSTLKIQRTQQEDSAVYLCASSGTGLAGFNEQFFGPGTRLTVL.

V and J are TRBV4-3 and TRBJ2-3; 7 nucleotides agree with TRBD2. The CDR3 contains 13 residues. After removal of 0 bases from V and 10 bases from J, the junction contained 4 bases not matched to a gene. CDR1 is LGHNA and CDR2 is YSLEER in the germline V gene. For the CDR3, the DNA is TGCGCCAGCAGCCAAGATCGGGGAGGGGCGCAGTATTTT. The encoded protein is CASSQDRGGAQYF.

The rearrangement joins TRBV6-2 or TRBV6-3 to TRBJ2-5, with D maybe TRBD1 (6 bases). The germline V and J ends were trimmed by 8 bases and 3 bases, with 16 bases remaining between them. The germline CDR1 and CDR2 sequences are MNHEY and SVGEGT. The CDR3 totals 14 residues. The CDR3 DNA is TGTGCCAGCGGGCGAGGACAGACTAAAGAGACCCAGTACTTC. It yields the protein CASGRGQTKETQYF.

The chain couples TRBV24-1 to TRBJ1-2; D is perhaps TRBD1 (5 bases). The germline CDR1 and CDR2 sequences are KGHDR and SFDVKD. The CDR3 runs 14 residues. Trimming took 3 bases from V and 3 from J, leaving 10 bases between them. The CDR3 reads CATSDPGRHYGYTF. CDR3 DNA: TGTGCCACCAGTGATCCGGGACGGCACTATGGCTACACCTTC.

About this clonotype: A clone one base away is much larger, so this may be a read error. The chain joins TRBV5-6 to TRBJ2-7; 8 bases line up with TRBD1. The CDR3 extends over 15 amino acids. Germline V CDR1 and CDR2: SGHDT, YYEEEE. The chain's CDR3 is CASRKLGQGVYEEYV. CDR3 bases: TGTGCCAGCAGAAAACTAGGACAGGGAGTCTACGAGGAGTACGTC.

J is TRBJ2-2 and V is TRBV20-1; tentative D call: TRBD1 (6 bases). CDR3 length: 14 residues. From germline, CDR1 is DFQATT and CDR2 SNEGSKA (reference sequence). Trimming took 2 bases from V and 1 from J, leaving 8 bases between them. CDR3 DNA: TGCAGTGCTAGACGGGGACAGAACACCGGGGAGCTGTTTTTT. Amino acid sequence: CSARRGQNTGELFF.